These 29 T cell receptor beta chains share one sample of origin, sequenced in a study of CD8+CD57+ T cells in acquired aplastic anemia. Profiling of TCR beta VDJ combinations and CDR3 sequences used genomic DNA as template. TCRdb processed the reads anew with MiXCR; each CDR3 protein has one entry. The sample has some 410,000 distinct CDR3 sequences, around 68% seen once; the top ten hold 4%. Material: sorted CD4+, CD8+, or CD8+CD57+ T cells (not recorded which) from PBMCs. The origin of the receptors is a human donor in good health, serving as a control.

This clonotype was seen repeatedly, ten times or more. This chain links TRBV4-1 with TRBJ1-5, with a possible D match to TRBD1 (5 bases). The CDR3 totals 15 residues. With 1 base removed from V and 4 bases from J, the gap between germline ends came to 11 bases. Looked up from germline, CDR1 is MGHRA and CDR2 is YSYEKL. CDR3 amino acids: CASSQVGGGNQPQHF. The CDR3 DNA follows: TGCGCCAGCAGCCAAGTCGGGGGGGGGAATCAGCCCCAGCATTTT.

The rearrangement joins TRBV20-1 to TRBJ2-7; D gene unclear. The germline V gene encodes CDR1 DFQATT and CDR2 SNEGSKA (reference sequence). This CDR3 comprises 12 residues. The V gene lost 8 bases and the J gene lost 5 bases, with 16 bases spanning the gap. The CDR3 DNA sequence: TGCAGTCCCAGGAAATCCCTTAACGAGCAGTACTTC. It is translated as CSPRKSLNEQYF.

This sequence joins TRBV6-2 or TRBV6-3 and TRBJ2-2; weak D call: TRBD1 (7 bases). V dropped 7 bases and J dropped 7 bases, with 22 bases sitting between them. The V gene's germline CDR1 is MNHEY and CDR2 SVGEGT. The CDR3 consists of 16 residues. The chain's CDR3 is CASTRTTGRQGGELFF. CDR3 bases: TGTGCCAGCACCAGAACAACCGGGAGACAGGGCGGGGAGCTGTTTTTT.

On this clonotype itself: Relative to the germline gene, one junction end is altered; a read error may explain this. CDR3 sequence (DNA): TGTGGTACTAGCGAACGTCTAGCGGGGGGGCGGGATACGCAGTATTTT. Residues: CGTSERLAGGRDTQYF. The chain links TRBV20-1 to TRBJ2-3; 12 bases align to TRBD2. Germline assignment: CDR1 DFQATT and CDR2 SNEGSKA (reference sequence). The CDR3 extends over 16 amino acids.

This clonotype showed up many times. The chain has TRBV6-5 and TRBJ1-1, with a possible D match to TRBD1 (5 bases). V was pared by 3 bases and J by 1 base, with 9 bases between. The CDR3 totals 14 residues. Germline V gene data show CDR1 as MNHEY and CDR2 as SVGAGI. The DNA of the CDR3 is TGTGCCAGCAGTTATTTCGACAGGAACACTGAAGCTTTCTTT. Translating it yields CASSYFDRNTEAFF.

This clonotype was seen more than once but under ten times. The final CDR3 position lacks the conserved phenylalanine or tryptophan, pointing to a likely read error. The V gene is TRBV19, the J gene TRBJ1-1; no clear D. CDR1 and CDR2 from the germline V gene are LNHDA and SQIVND (reference sequence). Trimming removed 6 bases from V and 0 bases from J, with 5 bases in between. This CDR3 comprises 12 residues. DNA for the CDR3: TGTGCCAGTAGCTTCCTGAACACTGAAGCTTTCCTT. It codes for CASSFLNTEAFL.

Notes on this clonotype: The CDR3 does not end in the conserved phenylalanine or tryptophan, so this is likely a read error. Because the CDR3's place on the DNA is in doubt, the DNA is left out and the CDR3 is given as listed by TCRdb. This sequence joins TRBV7-8 and TRBJ2-5. The CDR3 totals 12 residues, both ends included. The germline CDR1 and CDR2 sequences are SGHVS and FQNEAQ. Here the CDR3 reads CASSSYNEQLYC.

This clonotype has ten or more counts. This sequence joins TRBV19 and TRBJ1-3; TRBD1 might be the D (5 bases). Germline CDR1 is LNHDA and CDR2 is SQIVND (reference sequence). V was pared by 0 bases and J by 0 bases, with 9 bases between. The CDR3 contains 16 residues. The CDR3 DNA is TGTGCCAGTAGTATAGAGGGACTGAGCTCTGGAAACACCATATATTTT. Protein: CASSIEGLSSGNTIYF.

The count of this clonotype is one. The CDR3 DNA reads as TGTGCCAGCAGCTCGATGGGGGGGGTCGCCGGGGAGCTGTTTTTT. The encoded protein is CASSSMGGVAGELFF. This chain uses TRBV11-2 with TRBJ2-2; 7 nucleotides align to TRBD2. CDR1 is SGHAT and CDR2 is FQNNGV in the germline V gene. The CDR3 is 15 amino acids. V dropped 4 bases and J dropped 6; count of bases not matched to a gene: 8.

This clonotype occurred many times. The chain employs TRBV30 and TRBJ1-2; no definite D call. The CDR3 has 13 residues. The V and J ends lost 0 bases and 4 bases respectively, with 9 bases between them. Germline CDR1 is GTSNPN and CDR2 is SVGIG (reference sequence). Here the CDR3 reads CAWSVGRAYGYTF. The CDR3 DNA sequence: TGTGCCTGGAGTGTAGGAAGGGCCTATGGCTACACCTTC. Filled out from reference TRBV30 and TRBJ1-2, the complete variable domain reads SQTIHQWPATLVQPVGSPLSLECTVEGTSNPNLYWYRQAAGRGLQLLFYSVGIGQISSEVPQNLSASRPQDRQFILSSKKLLLSDSGFYLCAWSVGRAYGYTFGSGTRLTVV.

A remark on this clonotype: An end of the junction does not agree with germline; a read error may underlie this. The rearrangement joins TRBV29-1 to TRBJ2-7; possibly TRBD1 or TRBD2 for D (6 bases each). The CDR3 length is 14 residues. Germline assignment: CDR1 SQVTM and CDR2 ANQGSEA. The CDR3 DNA is TGTGCCAGCAACGGAGAGGGGGGCACATACGAGCAGTACTTC. Its protein is CASNGEGGTYEQYF.

The rearrangement joins TRBV7-8 to TRBJ1-2, with D uncertain. CDR1 is SGHVS and CDR2 is FQNEAQ in the germline V gene. V was clipped by 7 bases and J by 0 bases, with 15 bases between them. The CDR3 has 15 amino acids. CDR3 protein: CASTQRTPANYGYTF. In DNA form, the CDR3 reads TGTGCCAGCACCCAAAGGACCCCAGCTAACTATGGCTACACCTTC.

This clonotype appeared many times. This chain links TRBV19 with TRBJ2-7, with a tentative D call TRBD1 (7 bases). The CDR3 extends over 13 amino acids. Trimming pared 4 bases from V and 3 bases from J, leaving 10 bases between. In germline, CDR1 is LNHDA, CDR2 SQIVND (reference sequence). CDR3 amino acids: CASSRQGGYEQYF. The DNA for the CDR3 is TGTGCCAGTAGTAGACAGGGAGGCTACGAGCAGTACTTC.

The chain is built from TRBV7-9 and TRBJ2-3; 9 nucleotides line up with TRBD1. Germline V gives CDR1 SEHNR, CDR2 FQNEAQ (reference sequence). This CDR3 has 15 residues. V lost 5 bases and J lost 12; bases outside the gene matches: 15. CDR3 residues: CASSARDRDQETQYF. CDR3 in DNA: TGTGCCAGCAGCGCCCGGGACAGGGACCAAGAGACCCAGTATTTT.

This clonotype occurred a few times. CDR3 amino acids: CASSSTLEGDDTQYF. DNA for the CDR3: TGTGCCAGCAGCTCTACACTAGAAGGTGATGATACGCAGTATTTT. The genes are TRBV11-3 and TRBJ2-3; D might be TRBD2 (5 bases). V lost 4 bases and J 6 bases, leaving 17 bases between the germline ends. Germline CDR1 SGHNT, CDR2 YENEEA. The CDR3 is made up of 15 amino acids.

This clonotype has just one count. The CDR3 protein is CASSLTAGASEQYF. The CDR3 DNA follows: TGTGCCAGCAGCTTAACAGCGGGAGCCTCCGAGCAGTACTTC. The chain carries TRBV7-3 and TRBJ2-7; TRBD2 aligns across 8 bases. Germline-derived CDR1 and CDR2 are SGHTA and FQGTGA. The length of the CDR3 is 14 residues. Germline trimming cut 0 bases from V and 6 bases from J; bases unmatched to any gene: 4.

The table lists this clonotype with many counts. The chain employs TRBV7-8 and TRBJ2-4, with TRBD2 matching over 7 bases. The CDR3 totals 17 residues. CDR1 and CDR2 from the germline V gene are SGHVS and FQNEAQ. V trimming: 0 bases; J trimming: 1 base; junction bases outside the gene matches: 6. Here the CDR3 DNA reads TGTGCCAGCAGCTTAGCATGGACTAGTCTGGCCAAAAACATTCAGTACTTC. It codes for CASSLAWTSLAKNIQYF.

The V call is TRBV7-3, the J call TRBJ2-5; possible D gene TRBD2, 5 bases. The J call is uncertain, as TRBJ2-1 better fits the DNA end. The CDR3 consists of 12 residues. Germline values: CDR1 SGHTA, CDR2 FQGTGA. The CDR3 DNA follows: TGTGCCAGCAGCGCGAGGACTAATGAGCAGTTCTTC. This encodes CASSARTNEQFF.

The CDR3 sequence is CSARDNGGQASSGANVLTF. CDR3 nucleotides: TGCAGTGCTAGAGACAACGGAGGACAGGCGAGCTCTGGGGCCAACGTCCTGACTTTC. The rearrangement joins TRBV20-1 to TRBJ2-6; 7 nucleotides match TRBD1. CDR1 DFQATT and CDR2 SNEGSKA come from the germline V gene (reference sequence). This CDR3 comprises 19 residues. After removal of 0 bases from V and 0 bases from J, the junction contained 11 bases not matched to a gene.

This clonotype appeared once. This rearrangement joins TRBV7-9 to TRBJ2-1; no clear D. This CDR3 spans 14 amino acids. Per the germline V gene, CDR1 is SEHNR and CDR2 is FQNEAQ (reference sequence). V lost 0 bases and J lost 8, with 11 bases in between. CDR3 in amino acids: CASSLASISYEQFF. The CDR3 DNA follows: TGTGCCAGCAGCTTAGCCAGTATCTCCTATGAGCAGTTCTTC. Drawing the rest from reference TRBV7-9 and TRBJ2-1, the complete variable domain is DTGVSQNPRHKITKRGQNVTFRCDPISEHNRLYWYRQTLGQGPEFLTYFQNEAQLEKSRLLSDRFSAERPKGSFSTLEIQRTEQGDSAMYLCASSLASISYEQFFGPGTRLTVL.

Ten or more counts support this clonotype. This chain joins TRBV10-3 and TRBJ1-2; TRBD1 aligns across 8 bases. Germline lookup yields CDR1 ENHRY and CDR2 SYGVKD. This CDR3 is 14 amino acids long. The V gene end was trimmed by 2 bases and the J gene end by 4 bases; junction bases not matched to a gene: 3. The CDR3 reads CAISEETGAYGYTF. The CDR3, as DNA: TGTGCCATCAGTGAGGAGACAGGGGCCTATGGCTACACCTTC.

In its sample, this clonotype was seen many times. This chain uses TRBV5-1 with TRBJ1-4; TRBD1 matches 12 bases. Germline values: CDR1 SGHRS, CDR2 YFSETQ. The CDR3 length is 15 residues. The junction had 5 bases not matched to a gene; V was cut back by 4 bases and J by 7 bases. Here the CDR3 DNA reads TGCGCCAGCAGCCGGGACAGGGGGCGCGGTGAAAAACTGTTTTTT. Protein product: CASSRDRGRGEKLFF.

The sample holds many counts of this clonotype. The chain couples TRBV29-1 to TRBJ1-4; no clear D gene. The V gene's germline CDR1 is SQVTM and CDR2 ANQGSEA. There are 13 residues in the CDR3. V was trimmed by 7 bases and J by 6 bases, leaving 15 bases between them. The CDR3 nucleotides read TGCAGCGCGGCGGACGGGAGGGATGAAAAACTGTTTTTT. Translated: CSAADGRDEKLFF. Together with reference TRBV29-1 and TRBJ1-4, the CDR3 gives the full variable domain: SAVISQKPSRDICQRGTSLTIQCQVDSQVTMMFWYRQQPGQSLTLIATANQGSEATYESGFVIDKFPISRPNLTFSTLTVSNMSPEDSSIYLCSAADGRDEKLFFGSGTQLSVL.

The V call is TRBV2, the J call TRBJ2-2, with a tentative D call TRBD2 (6 bases). CDR1 and CDR2 (germline): SNHLY, FYNNEI. The ends were cut back, 6 bases at V and 0 bases at J, with 11 bases in the middle. This CDR3 is built from 15 residues. The CDR3 protein is CASSGEAANTGELFF. Written as DNA, the CDR3 is TGTGCCAGCAGCGGGGAGGCCGCGAACACCGGGGAGCTGTTTTTT.

As to this clonotype: No conserved phenylalanine or tryptophan is present at the end of the CDR3, so a read error is the likely explanation. The DNA is omitted, as the CDR3 cannot be located on it reliably, and the CDR3 follows TCRdb's listing. This sequence joins TRBV7-9 and TRBJ2-7; TRBD2, the D gene given by the table, was not confirmed from the DNA. The length of the CDR3 is 13 amino acids, counting both ends. Germline V gene data show CDR1 as SEHNR and CDR2 as FQNEAQ (reference sequence). The CDR3 loop is CASSLDTGYRQSQ.

The J gene is TRBJ2-7, the V gene TRBV19; D perhaps matches TRBD1 (5 bases). There are 14 residues in the CDR3. Trimming removed 10 bases from V and 7 bases from J, with 23 bases in between. Germline CDR1 reads LNHDA; CDR2 reads SQIVND (reference sequence). The CDR3 loop is CATSRAIAEYEQYF. CDR3 coding DNA: TGTGCCACCAGCAGGGCGATCGCCGAGTATGAGCAGTACTTC. Looking up the rest from reference TRBV19 and TRBJ2-7 gives the full variable domain: DGGITQSPKYLFRKEGQNVTLSCEQNLNHDAMYWYRQDPGQGLRLIYYSQIVNDFQKGDIAEGYSVSREKKESFPLTVTSAQKNPTAFYLCATSRAIAEYEQYFGPGTRLTVT.

This sequence joins TRBV19 and TRBJ2-7; tentatively, D is TRBD1 (6 bases). Looked up from germline, CDR1 is LNHDA and CDR2 is SQIVND (reference sequence). Deletions cut 9 bases from V and 3 bases from J, with 9 bases between. The CDR3 runs to 11 residues. In DNA, the CDR3 is TGTGCCAGCCAACAGGGCTACGAGCAGTACTTC. This encodes CASQQGYEQYF.

The chain is built from TRBV9 and TRBJ1-2; 9 nucleotides line up with TRBD1. The CDR3 spans 14 residues. Germline trimming cut 6 bases from V and 8 bases from J; bases unmatched to any gene: 11. In germline, CDR1 is SGDLS, CDR2 YYNGEE. The CDR3 DNA reads as TGTGCCAGCACCCGGCCCGGGACAGGGATCGGCTACACCTTC. Amino acid sequence: CASTRPGTGIGYTF.

The V and J genes are TRBV19 and TRBJ2-3; D unclear. V lost 1 base, J lost 2 bases, and 7 bases lay in between. This CDR3 has 14 amino acids. Germline loops: CDR1 LNHDA, CDR2 SQIVND (reference sequence). CDR3 region: CASSIGIATDTQYF. Here the CDR3 DNA reads TGTGCCAGTAGTATAGGAATCGCCACAGATACGCAGTATTTT. Looking up the rest from reference TRBV19 and TRBJ2-3 gives the full variable domain: DGGITQSPKYLFRKEGQNVTLSCEQNLNHDAMYWYRQDPGQGLRLIYYSQIVNDFQKGDIAEGYSVSREKKESFPLTVTSAQKNPTAFYLCASSIGIATDTQYFGPGTRLTVL.